This T cell receptor (beta chain) is drawn from a study of T cells in Graves' hyperthyroidism and ophthalmopathy. CDR3 length: 14 residues. Germline-derived CDR1 and CDR2 are SNHLY and FYNNEI. With 7 bases removed from V and 5 bases from J, the gap between germline ends came to 15 bases. Researchers amplified the TCR beta CDR3 regions from RNA transcripts. Initially, a first-round RT-PCR of the TCR CDR3 employed the HTBI primer set. One entry per CDR3 protein, called by TCRdb with MiXCR from the multiplex PCR reads. This table has around 380,000 distinct CDR3 sequences, approximately 12% appearing once. By its share, this clonotype is medium-sized. Antigen specificity is unknown. Newly diagnosed patients aged 18 to 65 had hyperthyroidism of under 2 months' duration. Lactation, pregnancy, other autoimmune disease or uncontrolled infection led to exclusion of patients. Thyroid ultrasound, orbital computed tomography, clinical symptoms, and serum thyroxine and TRAb underpinned diagnoses.

Notes on the study in general: In the blood, most expanded thyroid clonotypes above 0.001 appeared as well.

V and J are TRBV2 and TRBJ2-1; D gene uncertain. Material for sequencing was blood. The clonotype originates from a man aged 25-40 years with Graves' hyperthyroidism that later progressed to Graves' ophthalmopathy. CDR3 sequence (DNA): TGTGCCAGCACCTGGACCCAAAACCACAATGAGCAGTTCTTC. It is translated as CASTWTQNHNEQFF.